This TCR beta chain was documented in a study of shared clonotypes between healthy human individuals. Profiled with immunoSEQ multiplex PCR; TCRdb holds only in-frame clones, not every one. The table shows 110,000 or so clones, with around 71% occurring only once. Germline V lookup: CDR1 LNHNV, CDR2 YYDKDF (reference sequence). The CDR3 totals 16 residues. Unmatched junction bases numbered 8, after V lost 3 bases and J lost 4 bases. Sequencing used memory CD8+ T cells sorted from blood. Subset indicated: CD45RO+ cells pooled with CCR7-negative TemRA cells. The source is a young woman in good health. J is TRBJ2-3 and V is TRBV15; 9 bases align to TRBD1. Here the CDR3 reads CATSRPPGQGSDTQYF. Written as DNA, the CDR3 is TGTGCCACCAGCAGGCCCCCGGGACAGGGATCAGATACGCAGTATTTT.